What follows is one T cell receptor beta chain and its context. Participants came from roughly 25 US areas, aged roughly 18 to 90 years. Assignment of participants to cohorts was predicated upon participant-reported clinical history. The data were taken from a study of blood T cell repertoires in COVID-19. Overall study context: Samples came from the United States, Italy and Spain, spanning acute and convalescent COVID-19. T cells, B-cell-depleted T cells, or PBMCs supplied cDNA or gDNA.

The CDR3 is made up of 15 amino acids. CDR1 SGDLS and CDR2 YYNGEE come from the germline V gene. V was cut by 2 bases and J by 7 bases, with 15 bases left in between. The repertoire was sequenced with immunoSEQ multiplex PCR; TCRdb's copy has only in-frame clones and lacks some. The table records 150,000 or so clones, roughly 88% of them present only once. The clonotype comes from a woman in her 30s with acute COVID-19. Sequencing used PBMCs or T cells enriched from blood (not recorded which). V and J are TRBV9 and TRBJ2-2; tentative D call: TRBD2 (5 bases). CDR3 protein: CASSVGSVRGGELFF. CDR3 in DNA: TGTGCCAGCAGCGTGGGGAGCGTTCGGGGCGGGGAGCTGTTTTTT.